This T cell receptor beta chain originates from a study of T cell responses to AZD1222 COVID-19 vaccine. The study's findings and limits: Increased Spike-specific TCR breadth and depth were observed after two AZD1222 doses.

As to this clone: The antigen remains undetermined.

The CDR3 loop spans 16 amino acids. TCRdb's copy holds only in-frame clones and misses some; the assay was immunoSEQ multiplex PCR. The sample lists 130,000 to 150,000 clones, approximately 93% occurring once. The chain uses TRBV21-1 and TRBJ1-6; the listed D gene, TRBD1, was not tested against the DNA. TRBV21-1 is flagged as a pseudogene. This clonotype originated in an adult who had recovered from COVID-19. The sample consisted of peripheral blood, taken after recovery from COVID-19. The CDR3 DNA is TGTGCCAGCAGCAAAAGAAGGGGGCTGGAGGGTTCACCCCTCCACTTT. Protein product: CASSKRRGLEGSPLHF.